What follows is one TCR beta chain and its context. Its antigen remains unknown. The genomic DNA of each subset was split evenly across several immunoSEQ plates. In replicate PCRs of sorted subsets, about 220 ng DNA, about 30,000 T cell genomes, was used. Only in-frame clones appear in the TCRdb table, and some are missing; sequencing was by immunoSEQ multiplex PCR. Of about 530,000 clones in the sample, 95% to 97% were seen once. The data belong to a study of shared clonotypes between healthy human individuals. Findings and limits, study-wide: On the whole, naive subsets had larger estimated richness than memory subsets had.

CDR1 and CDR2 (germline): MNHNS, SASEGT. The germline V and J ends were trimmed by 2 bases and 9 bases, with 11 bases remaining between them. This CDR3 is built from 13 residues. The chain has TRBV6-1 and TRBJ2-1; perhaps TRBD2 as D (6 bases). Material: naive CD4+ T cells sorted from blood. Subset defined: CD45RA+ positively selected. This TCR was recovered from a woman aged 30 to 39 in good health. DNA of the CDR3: TGTGCCAGCAGTGAATTGGGGGGTGGTGAGCAGTTCTTC. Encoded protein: CASSELGGGEQFF.